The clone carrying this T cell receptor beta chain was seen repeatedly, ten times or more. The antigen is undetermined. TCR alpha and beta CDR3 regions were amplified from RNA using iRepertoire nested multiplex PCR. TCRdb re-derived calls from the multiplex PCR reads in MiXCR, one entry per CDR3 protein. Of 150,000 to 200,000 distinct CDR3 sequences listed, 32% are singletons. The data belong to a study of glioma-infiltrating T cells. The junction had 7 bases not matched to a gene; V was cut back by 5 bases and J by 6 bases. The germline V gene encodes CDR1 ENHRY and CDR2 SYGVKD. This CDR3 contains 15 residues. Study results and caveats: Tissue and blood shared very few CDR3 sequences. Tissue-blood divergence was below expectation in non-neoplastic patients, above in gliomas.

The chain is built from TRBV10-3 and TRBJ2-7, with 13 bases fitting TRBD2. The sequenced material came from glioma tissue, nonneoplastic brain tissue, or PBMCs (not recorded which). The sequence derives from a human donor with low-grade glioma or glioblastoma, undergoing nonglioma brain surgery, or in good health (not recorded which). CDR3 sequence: CAISFGLAGESEQYF. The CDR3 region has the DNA TGTGCCATCAGTTTCGGACTAGCGGGAGAGAGCGAGCAGTACTTC.